This T cell receptor beta chain emerged from a study of blood T cells in healthy people across ages. Findings of the study overall: Fewer expanded clones and more diversity marked long-lived versus aged donors. TCR beta diversity, measured per million T cells, fell in a roughly linear way with age.

Concerning this clonotype: What it binds is unknown.

Next came a second PCR, run for roughly 7 to 12 cycles, which used a sample-barcoded 5' primer along with a J-beta primer mix. TCRdb called the 5' RACE reads again in MiXCR, with one record for every CDR3 protein. The table includes approximately 1,000,000 distinct CDR3 sequences, 40% to 45% detected once. The CDR3 length is 15 residues. Germline V lookup: CDR1 PRHDT, CDR2 FYEKMQ (reference sequence). V was trimmed by 4 bases and J by 3 bases, leaving 14 bases between them. The V call is TRBV13, the J call TRBJ2-3, with D possibly TRBD2 on 5 matching bases. Sample: blood. This clonotype was sampled from a woman aged 60 to 75 in good health. The CDR3 loop reads CASSSLEVRTDTQYF. The CDR3 DNA is TGTGCCAGCAGCTCCCTGGAGGTCAGGACAGATACGCAGTATTTT.